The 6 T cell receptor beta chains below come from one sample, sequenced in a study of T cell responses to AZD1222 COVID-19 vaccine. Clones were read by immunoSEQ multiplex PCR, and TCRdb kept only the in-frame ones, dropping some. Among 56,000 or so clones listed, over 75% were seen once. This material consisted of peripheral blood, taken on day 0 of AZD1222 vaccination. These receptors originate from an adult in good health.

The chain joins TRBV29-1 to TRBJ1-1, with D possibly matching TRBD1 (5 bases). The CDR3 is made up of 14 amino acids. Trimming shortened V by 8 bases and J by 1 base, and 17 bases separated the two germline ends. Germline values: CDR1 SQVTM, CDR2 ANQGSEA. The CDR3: CSCLGPLRNTEAFF. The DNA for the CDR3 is TGCAGCTGCCTGGGGCCTCTGAGGAACACTGAAGCTTTCTTT.

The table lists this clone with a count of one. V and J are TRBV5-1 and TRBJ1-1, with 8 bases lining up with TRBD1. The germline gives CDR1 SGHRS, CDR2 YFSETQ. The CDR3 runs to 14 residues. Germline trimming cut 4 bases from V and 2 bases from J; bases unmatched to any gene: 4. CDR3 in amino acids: CASSATGENTEAFF. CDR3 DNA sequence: TGCGCCAGCAGCGCGACAGGGGAAAACACTGAAGCTTTCTTT.

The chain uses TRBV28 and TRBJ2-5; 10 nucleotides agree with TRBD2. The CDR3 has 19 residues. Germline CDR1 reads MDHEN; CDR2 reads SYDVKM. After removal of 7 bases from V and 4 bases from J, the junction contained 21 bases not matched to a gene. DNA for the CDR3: TGTGCCAGCACCACGGACGGGGTAGCGGGGGGCGGCAGGCCAGAGACCCAGTACTTC. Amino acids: CASTTDGVAGGGRPETQYF.

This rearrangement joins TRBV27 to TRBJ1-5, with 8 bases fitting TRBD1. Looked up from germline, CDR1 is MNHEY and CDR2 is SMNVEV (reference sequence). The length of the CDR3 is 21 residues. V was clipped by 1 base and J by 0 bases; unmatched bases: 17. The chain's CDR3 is CASSLWGAQGASGHSNQPQHF. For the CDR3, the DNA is TGTGCCAGCAGTTTATGGGGAGCGCAGGGGGCGTCGGGGCATAGCAATCAGCCCCAGCATTTT.

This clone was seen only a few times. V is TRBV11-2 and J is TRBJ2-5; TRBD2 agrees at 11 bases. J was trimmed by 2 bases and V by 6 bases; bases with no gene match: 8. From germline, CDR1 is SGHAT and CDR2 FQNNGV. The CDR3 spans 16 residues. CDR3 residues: CASRTGTSGKQETQYF. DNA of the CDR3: TGTGCCAGCAGAACAGGGACTAGCGGTAAACAAGAGACCCAGTACTTC.

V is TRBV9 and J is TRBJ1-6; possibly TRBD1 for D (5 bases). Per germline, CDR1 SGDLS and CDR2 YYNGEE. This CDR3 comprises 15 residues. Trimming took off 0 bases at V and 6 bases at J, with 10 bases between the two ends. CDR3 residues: CASSVDLGPNSPLHF. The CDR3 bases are TGTGCCAGCAGCGTAGATCTGGGGCCTAATTCACCCCTCCACTTT.